This TCR beta chain was captured in a study of human T cells and chemical hapten exposure. About the study: The study lasted 20 to 25 weeks, and patients were dosed weekly with diphenylcyclopropenone on the scalp throughout. Study results and caveats: Counts of expanded TCRs at PT1 were positively correlated with patch test score. Donors' alopecia may make their immune response differ from healthy people's.

Original methodology: Between roughly 20,000 and 690,600 TCRs appeared in each sample, and the median stood at roughly 100,000. TCRdb independently ran MiXCR on the RACE reads; one entry per CDR3 protein. In this record, the V and J calls reflect TCRdb's handling and not the investigators' own analysis. Altogether 100,000 to 150,000 distinct CDR3 sequences are present, approximately 13% being singletons, with the ten largest covering approximately 0.92%. This CDR3 has 16 residues. V gave up 4 bases and J gave up 2 bases, with 14 bases separating them. In germline, CDR1 is MGHRA, CDR2 YSYEKL. The time point denotes: patch test 1, 2 weeks after DPC sensitization. Described treatment: therapeutic diphenylcyclopropenone sensitization with weekly scalp DPC. Comments on this clonotype: What it binds is unknown.

This sample comprised whole blood, obtained in connection with sensitization to the hapten diphenylcyclopropenone (DPC). This TCR was recovered from a man between 18 and 35 years old with alopecia areata. Some clones in this sample may be carry-over from other donors' samples. The V and J genes are TRBV4-1 and TRBJ1-4, with D possibly matching TRBD1 (6 bases). CDR3 amino acids: CASSPEGVLTNEKLFF. CDR3 coding DNA: TGCGCCAGCAGCCCTGAGGGGGTGTTGACTAATGAAAAACTGTTTTTT.